These 9 T cell receptor beta chains share one sample of origin, sequenced in a study of beta chain features in type 1 diabetes. These TCRs are of unknown antigen specificity. All of the isolated RNA was reverse transcribed, so expressed TCRB transcripts were sequenced. Using immunoSEQ multiplex PCR, the repertoire was profiled, and TCRdb retains in-frame clones only, with some absent. This sample carries approximately 24,000 clones, 49% of them seen once, and the ten largest clones take 0.25% to 0.35%. Overall study findings and caveats: When Type 1 diabetes patients were examined, their TCRB CDR3s proved moderately but significantly shorter in all four CD4+ subsets.

Specimen: stem cell memory CD4+ T cells from blood. Receptor source: a man aged 25-45 years with type 1 diabetes.

V is TRBV5-1 and J is TRBJ2-7, with D perhaps matching TRBD2 (6 bases). CDR1 and CDR2 (germline): SGHRS, YFSETQ. The CDR3 is 15 amino acids. The ends were cut back, 0 bases at V and 5 bases at J, with 15 bases in the middle. CDR3 DNA sequence: TGCGCCAGCAGCTTGGAGTTAGCGGAGACCCACGAGCAGTACTTC. Amino acids: CASSLELAETHEQYF.

The chain recombines TRBV18 with TRBJ2-7, with no clear D. Germline V CDR1 and CDR2: KGHSH, LQKENI. The length of the CDR3 is 13 residues. The ends were cut back, 6 bases at V and 0 bases at J, with 9 bases in the middle. The CDR3 is CASSPGPSYEQYF. Written as DNA, the CDR3 is TGTGCCAGCTCTCCGGGTCCCTCCTACGAGCAGTACTTC.

The chain recombines TRBV18 with TRBJ2-5; TRBD1 matches at 9 bases. The CDR3 runs 17 residues. Germline V gives CDR1 KGHSH, CDR2 LQKENI. V lost 0 bases and J lost 2; bases outside the gene matches: 7. The CDR3 is CASSPPKGQGRQETQYF. The CDR3 region has the DNA TGTGCCAGCTCACCACCGAAGGGACAGGGTCGGCAAGAGACCCAGTACTTC.

The V call is TRBV10-3, the J call TRBJ2-5; 8 bases are shared with TRBD2. Germline V gene sequence: CDR1 ENHRY, CDR2 SYGVKD. This CDR3 is built from 13 residues. V was pared by 8 bases and J by 4 bases, with 6 bases of the junction left unmatched. The DNA of the CDR3 is TGTGCCATCCGCGGACTAGCTGGAGAGACCCAGTACTTC. This sequence encodes CAIRGLAGETQYF.

The rearrangement joins TRBV10-3 to TRBJ2-2; the D gene is possibly TRBD1 (6 bases). CDR1 and CDR2 (germline): ENHRY, SYGVKD. The CDR3 is 15 residues long. V shed 6 bases and J shed 1 base, with 12 bases lying between them. CDR3 region: CAIRGASENTGELFF. In nucleotides, the CDR3 is TGTGCCATCAGGGGGGCCAGCGAGAACACCGGGGAGCTGTTTTTT.

Only one count was recorded for this clone. The V and J genes are TRBV6-1 and TRBJ1-1, with D unclear. CDR1 MNHNS and CDR2 SASEGT come from the germline V gene. The CDR3 totals 12 residues. V shed 5 bases and J shed 2 bases, with 6 bases lying between them. CDR3 sequence reads: CASSLTNTEAFF. As DNA, the CDR3 is TGTGCCAGCAGTCTGACTAACACTGAAGCTTTCTTT.

This clone was observed a few times. The J gene is TRBJ2-3, the V gene TRBV18; 10 nucleotides agree with TRBD2. With V trimmed by 6 bases and J by 4 bases, 13 bases remained unmatched. Per germline, CDR1 KGHSH and CDR2 LQKENI. This CDR3 has 17 residues. CDR3 residues: CASSRGPSGRAADTQYF. The CDR3, as DNA: TGTGCCAGCTCCCGTGGCCCCAGCGGGAGGGCCGCAGATACGCAGTATTTT. Combining the CDR3 with reference TRBV18 and TRBJ2-3 gives the whole variable domain NAGVMQNPRHLVRRRGQEARLRCSPMKGHSHVYWYRQLPEEGLKFMVYLQKENIIDESGMPKERFSAEFPKEGPSILRIQQVVRGDSAAYFCASSRGPSGRAADTQYFGPGTRLTVL.

With respect to this clone: At the DNA level, this CDR3 is encoded by other sequences in the same sample as well. The chain links TRBV7-2 to TRBJ2-7; weak D call: TRBD1 (5 bases). V was shortened by 6 bases and J by 0 bases, with 9 bases between the two germline ends. CDR1 is SGHTA and CDR2 is FQGNSA in the germline V gene. The CDR3 extends over 13 amino acids. CDR3 residues: CASRGASSYEQYF. The CDR3 DNA follows: TGTGCCAGCAGAGGGGCTAGCTCCTACGAGCAGTACTTC.

This chain uses TRBV7-9 with TRBJ2-1; D possibly corresponds to TRBD1 (6 bases). CDR3 length: 13 residues. Looked up from germline, CDR1 is SEHNR and CDR2 is FQNEAQ (reference sequence). Trimming pared 6 bases from V and 8 bases from J, leaving 14 bases between. CDR3 sequence reads: CASSYSRGHEQFF. CDR3 bases: TGTGCCAGCAGTTATAGCAGGGGCCATGAGCAGTTCTTC. Filled out from reference TRBV7-9 and TRBJ2-1, the complete variable domain reads DTGVSQNPRHKITKRGQNVTFRCDPISEHNRLYWYRQTLGQGPEFLTYFQNEAQLEKSRLLSDRFSAERPKGSFSTLEIQRTEQGDSAMYLCASSYSRGHEQFFGPGTRLTVL.